The 25 T cell receptor beta chains given below trace back to one sample, sequenced in a study of blood T cell repertoires in COVID-19. Measured with immunoSEQ multiplex PCR; TCRdb has only the in-frame clones, and not every one. The sample shows approximately 250,000 clones, 65% to 90% of them seen only once. The sample taken for sequencing was peripheral blood. Receptors were obtained from a woman aged 40 to 50 who had recovered from COVID-19.

CDR3 nucleotides: TGTGCCAGCAGCTTCCAGGGTTTAAGCTCCTACAATGAGCAGTTCTTC. This encodes CASSFQGLSSYNEQFF. The chain employs TRBV5-4 and TRBJ2-1; maybe TRBD1 (5 bases). The CDR3 loop spans 16 amino acids. Germline V gene lookup returns CDR1 SGHNT and CDR2 YYREEE (reference sequence). Trimming shortened V by 2 bases and J by 0 bases, and 12 bases separated the two germline ends.

The chain couples TRBV5-1 to TRBJ2-3, with D unclear. The CDR3 sequence is 14 residues long. The germline V and J ends were trimmed by 9 bases and 2 bases, with 16 bases remaining between them. Germline V lookup: CDR1 SGHRS, CDR2 YFSETQ. The CDR3 sequence: CATFPRSTTDTQYF. CDR3 bases: TGCGCCACTTTTCCCCGGTCCACCACAGATACGCAGTATTTT.

This clone was picked up a small number of times. This sample also contains other DNA sequences that code for the same CDR3. The genes are TRBV29-1 and TRBJ2-5; 12 bases agree with TRBD2. V shed 6 bases, J shed 2 bases, and the junction held 7 bases outside the gene matches. Looked up from germline, CDR1 is SQVTM and CDR2 is ANQGSEA. The CDR3 runs to 15 residues. CDR3 sequence reads: CSVPPTSGGQETQYF. The CDR3 coding sequence is TGCAGCGTCCCTCCTACTAGCGGGGGGCAAGAGACCCAGTACTTC.

The chain uses TRBV4-3 and TRBJ2-5, with D possibly matching TRBD2 (5 bases). Germline loops: CDR1 LGHNA, CDR2 YSLEER. Trimming shortened V by 0 bases and J by 0 bases, and 8 bases separated the two germline ends. The CDR3 sequence is 15 residues long. The CDR3 reads CASSQDSGNQETQYF. The CDR3 nucleotides are TGCGCCAGCAGCCAAGATTCCGGGAACCAAGAGACCCAGTACTTC.

The rearrangement links TRBV5-1 to TRBJ2-3, with a weak D call TRBD1 (6 bases). V was shortened by 4 bases and J by 1 base, with 16 bases between the two germline ends. The CDR3 contains 16 residues. Germline assignment: CDR1 SGHRS and CDR2 YFSETQ. The CDR3 region is CASSQGQSLGTDTQYF. DNA of the CDR3: TGCGCCAGCAGCCAAGGACAGTCCCTCGGCACAGATACGCAGTATTTT.

The chain uses TRBV9 and TRBJ2-1, with D unresolved. Trimming left V 0 bases short and J 1 base short, with 11 bases between. The CDR3 length is 16 residues. CDR1 is SGDLS and CDR2 is YYNGEE in the germline V gene. The DNA of the CDR3 is TGTGCCAGCAGCGTAGGAGCAGCCGGGTCCTACAATGAGCAGTTCTTC. Translated: CASSVGAAGSYNEQFF.

V usage is TRBV2 and J usage is TRBJ2-1, with D possibly being TRBD2 (6 bases). The germline V gene encodes CDR1 SNHLY and CDR2 FYNNEI. This CDR3 region has 14 residues. Trimming cost V 5 bases and J 4 bases, with 12 bases left between them. The CDR3 sequence: CASSPSDSYNEQFF. CDR3 DNA: TGTGCCAGCAGTCCTAGCGACAGTTACAATGAGCAGTTCTTC.

The rearrangement uses TRBV19 and TRBJ2-1, with 10 bases fitting TRBD2. Trimming cost V 3 bases and J 4 bases; bases outside gene matches: 6. The CDR3 contains 16 residues. Germline lookup yields CDR1 LNHDA and CDR2 SQIVND (reference sequence). The CDR3, as DNA: TGTGCCAGTAGTATGAGTAGCGGGGGGTCATACAATGAGCAGTTCTTC. It encodes CASSMSSGGSYNEQFF.

The chain combines TRBV29-1 with TRBJ1-4; D is uncertain. V was trimmed by 4 bases and J by 4 bases, leaving 4 bases between them. Germline CDR1 reads SQVTM; CDR2 reads ANQGSEA. The CDR3 runs 11 residues. The CDR3 loop is CSVVHNEKLFF. The CDR3 DNA sequence: TGCAGCGTTGTCCATAATGAAAAACTGTTTTTT.

This clone showed up just a few times. The chain has TRBV6-6 and TRBJ1-3; D call uncertain. V shed 1 base and J shed 0 bases, with 7 bases lying between them. Germline lookup yields CDR1 MNHNY and CDR2 SVGAGI (reference sequence). CDR3 size: 15 residues. The CDR3 sequence is CASSYWRNSGNTIYF. CDR3 coding DNA: TGTGCCAGCAGTTACTGGCGGAACTCTGGAAACACCATATATTTT.

The V call is TRBV15, the J call TRBJ1-1; TRBD1 matches at 12 bases. Germline V gene data show CDR1 as LNHNV and CDR2 as YYDKDF (reference sequence). There are 19 residues in the CDR3. The ends lost 1 base at V and 0 bases at J; junction bases unmatched: 9. CDR3 coding DNA: TGTGCCACCAGCAGAGTTTATAGTGGGACAGGGGGCATGAACACTGAAGCTTTCTTT. It encodes CATSRVYSGTGGMNTEAFF.

V gene TRBV7-2 combines with J gene TRBJ1-1, with 11 nucleotides matching TRBD1. Trimming cost V 4 bases and J 10 bases; bases outside gene matches: 8. This CDR3 is 14 amino acids long. The V gene's germline CDR1 is SGHTA and CDR2 FQGNSA. The CDR3 DNA sequence: TGTGCCAGCAGCTCCTCCGGGACAGGGGGTTCAGCTTTCTTT. Encoded protein: CASSSSGTGGSAFF.

This chain links TRBV27 with TRBJ1-2, with no clear D. Between the trimmed V and J ends, which lost 3 bases and 4 bases, there was a span of 9 bases. The CDR3 is 13 amino acids. The germline gives CDR1 MNHEY, CDR2 SMNVEV (reference sequence). CDR3 residues: CASSFSDFYGYTF. The CDR3 DNA reads TGTGCCAGCAGTTTCAGTGATTTCTATGGCTACACCTTC.

In this sample, this clone turned up once. The genes are TRBV11-3 and TRBJ2-5; tentatively, D is TRBD1 (6 bases). Germline CDR1 and CDR2: SGHNT and YENEEA. The CDR3 consists of 13 residues. The V end was cut by 5 bases, the J end by 0 bases, with 7 bases between. Here the CDR3 reads CASSGQYQETQYF. The CDR3 coding sequence is TGTGCCAGCAGCGGACAGTACCAAGAGACCCAGTACTTC.

The V gene is TRBV28, the J gene TRBJ1-6; D unresolved. This CDR3 is built from 12 residues. Looked up from germline, CDR1 is MDHEN and CDR2 is SYDVKM. Trimming removed 7 bases at V and 4 bases at J, with 5 bases between. CDR3 nucleotide sequence: TGTGCCAGCACCCAGTATAATTCACCCCTCCACTTT. Amino acids: CASTQYNSPLHF.

CDR3 DNA: TGTGCCAGCAGCATGGGACTAGCGGGGGTAAGGAAGACCCAGTACTTC. This gives the protein CASSMGLAGVRKTQYF. This chain uses TRBV21-1 with TRBJ2-5; the D call in the table, TRBD2, was not verified against the DNA. TRBV21-1 is noted as a pseudogene. This CDR3 spans 16 amino acids.

The V and J genes are TRBV3-1 (or the pseudogene TRBV3-2) and TRBJ2-3; possible D gene TRBD2, 6 bases. The CDR3 sequence is 17 residues long. V was trimmed by 0 bases and J by 1 base, leaving 14 bases between them. From germline, CDR1 is LGHDT and CDR2 YNNKEL (reference sequence). This CDR3 is CASSQDQGWGGTDTQYF. In DNA, the CDR3 is TGTGCCAGCAGCCAAGATCAGGGATGGGGGGGCACAGATACGCAGTATTTT.

Here the CDR3 DNA reads TGTGCCAGCAGCTTGGGAAGGGGTCGTGGCTACACCTTC. This codes for CASSLGRGRGYTF. This chain links TRBV7-9 with TRBJ1-2; D is possibly TRBD1 (5 bases). CDR1 is SEHNR and CDR2 is FQNEAQ in the germline V gene (reference sequence). The CDR3 consists of 13 residues. V was trimmed by 3 bases and J by 7 bases, leaving 12 bases between them. The entire variable domain, with the rest obtained from reference TRBV7-9 and TRBJ1-2, is as follows: DTGVSQNPRHKITKRGQNVTFRCDPISEHNRLYWYRQTLGQGPEFLTYFQNEAQLEKSRLLSDRFSAERPKGSFSTLEIQRTEQGDSAMYLCASSLGRGRGYTFGSGTRLTVV.

This clone occurred once. The V gene is TRBV19, the J gene TRBJ1-5; D gene uncertain. From germline, CDR1 is LNHDA and CDR2 SQIVND (reference sequence). V was cut by 1 base and J by 0 bases, with 10 bases left in between. The CDR3 runs 16 residues. This chain's CDR3 is CASSIVSSSSNQPQHF. The CDR3 DNA sequence: TGTGCCAGTAGTATAGTTTCCTCCAGTAGCAATCAGCCCCAGCATTTT.

The genes are TRBV5-4 and TRBJ1-6, with D tentatively TRBD1 (5 bases). Trimming left V 0 bases short and J 5 bases short, with 12 bases between. This CDR3 is built from 16 residues. CDR1 and CDR2 (germline): SGHNT, YYREEE (reference sequence). DNA of the CDR3: TGTGCCAGCAGCTTGGCGGGACTGCTGAATAATTCACCCCTCCACTTT. Translation gives CASSLAGLLNNSPLHF.

The rearrangement uses TRBV18 and TRBJ1-5; D remains ambiguous. The CDR3 is made up of 13 amino acids. CDR1 is KGHSH and CDR2 is LQKENI in the germline V gene. V was pared by 2 bases and J by 5 bases, with 7 bases between. CDR3 sequence: CASSPDQDQPQHF. The CDR3 bases are TGTGCCAGCTCACCAGACCAGGATCAGCCCCAGCATTTT.

The chain combines TRBV18 with TRBJ2-1; a possible D gene is TRBD2 (7 bases). CDR1 is KGHSH and CDR2 is LQKENI in the germline V gene. The CDR3 is made up of 13 amino acids. V lost 7 bases to trimming and J lost 6 bases, with 13 bases between them. For the CDR3, the DNA is TGTGCCAGCTTCGGGGGGCATCCCAATGAGCAGTTCTTC. It yields the protein CASFGGHPNEQFF.

The J gene is TRBJ2-2, the V gene TRBV3-1 (or the pseudogene TRBV3-2); TRBD2 is a possible D gene (5 bases). The CDR3 sequence is 16 residues long. V was clipped by 1 base and J by 5 bases, with 14 bases between them. The V gene's germline CDR1 is LGHDT and CDR2 YNNKEL (reference sequence). CDR3 in amino acids: CASSQVPNPGTGELFF. DNA of the CDR3: TGTGCCAGCAGCCAAGTTCCCAACCCGGGAACCGGGGAGCTGTTTTTT.

This chain uses TRBV6-5 with TRBJ2-3; TRBD1 agrees at 8 bases. Per germline, CDR1 MNHEY and CDR2 SVGAGI. This CDR3 region has 15 residues. V lost 5 bases to trimming and J lost 4 bases; unmatched junction nucleotides: 8. The CDR3 is CASSRPGQGPDTQYF. DNA of the CDR3: TGTGCCAGCAGTCGCCCCGGACAGGGCCCAGATACGCAGTATTTT.

The CDR3 bases are TGTGCCAGCAGCCCTGCTAGAGTACCCTACGAGCAGTACTTC. Translated: CASSPARVPYEQYF. The chain employs TRBV3-1 (or the pseudogene TRBV3-2) and TRBJ2-7; D ambiguous. Germline V CDR1 and CDR2: LGHDT, YNNKEL (reference sequence). This CDR3 has 14 residues. Trimming left V 4 bases short and J 2 bases short, with 12 bases between.